Sequencing of this T cell receptor beta chain was carried out in a study of cytomegalovirus exposure and HLA in healthy donors. Clones were read by immunoSEQ multiplex PCR, and TCRdb kept only the in-frame ones, dropping some. This table holds some 64,000 clones, 90% to 96% found once. Turning to this clone: Its specificity is unknown.

Study-level points and caveats: The tendency of first-cohort TCR clusters to co-occur in the 95 to 150 validation repertoires was the finding of a later analysis. Reports credit the classifier with highly specific, highly sensitive diagnosis of cytomegalovirus status.

V lost 0 bases and J 4 bases, leaving 16 bases between the germline ends. The CDR3 spans 16 residues. In germline, CDR1 is SGDLS, CDR2 YYNGEE. The chain uses TRBV9 and TRBJ2-5; D is unclear. The sequenced material came from PBMCs. The receptor's source is a woman in her late teens or twenties in good health and CMV-seronegative. The CDR3 sequence: CASSVGLSSFPETQYF. The CDR3 DNA sequence: TGTGCCAGCAGCGTAGGTCTGTCGAGCTTTCCAGAGACCCAGTACTTC.